Below are 31 T cell receptor beta chains sequenced from a single sample in a study of technical replicates of blood from a handful of donors. Sequencing used immunoSEQ multiplex PCR; TCRdb keeps in-frame clones, though not all of them. The sample lists around 79,000 clones; more than 85% were seen once. The specimen was T cells isolated from PBMCs. Source of these receptors: a human donor in good health. Some clones in this sample may be carry-over from other donors' samples.

V is TRBV29-1 and J is TRBJ2-5; tentative D call: TRBD1 (6 bases). The DNA end favors TRBJ2-7, so the J call may be wrong. Germline-derived CDR1 and CDR2 are SQVTM and ANQGSEA. The CDR3 contains 12 residues. The CDR3 coding sequence is TGCAGCGTTGAAGGACAGGTCCACGAGCAGTACTTC. Its translation is CSVEGQVHEQYF.

The genes are TRBV4-1 and TRBJ2-7, with TRBD1 matching 7 bases. Germline values: CDR1 MGHRA, CDR2 YSYEKL. The V gene end was trimmed by 3 bases and the J gene end by 2 bases; junction bases not matched to a gene: 10. CDR3 length equals 16 residues. This CDR3 is CASSQPTGTAPYEQYF. CDR3 DNA: TGCGCCAGCAGCCAGCCTACTGGGACAGCTCCCTACGAGCAGTACTTC.

V usage is TRBV9 and J usage is TRBJ2-7; 7 bases align to TRBD1. Per germline, CDR1 SGDLS and CDR2 YYNGEE. This CDR3 is built from 14 residues. J was trimmed by 6 bases and V by 4 bases; bases with no gene match: 10. The CDR3 bases are TGTGCCAGCAGCACACCGGGACAGCTTATCGAGCAGTACTTC. It translates to CASSTPGQLIEQYF.

DNA for the CDR3: TGCGCCAGCAGCCAAGTATGGGACAGGGCCTACGAGCAGTACTTC. The encoded protein is CASSQVWDRAYEQYF. The chain employs TRBV4-3 and TRBJ2-7; TRBD1 matches 9 bases. The CDR3 loop spans 15 amino acids. Germline V gene data show CDR1 as LGHNA and CDR2 as YSLEER. Trimming removed 1 base from V and 2 bases from J; junction bases left unmatched: 3.

V is TRBV30 and J is TRBJ1-1, with 12 bases aligning to TRBD1. Germline-derived CDR1 and CDR2 are GTSNPN and SVGIG (reference sequence). The CDR3 contains 11 residues. V dropped 7 bases and J dropped 8; count of bases not matched to a gene: 2. CDR3 in amino acids: CASGQGAEAFF. CDR3 sequence (DNA): TGTGCCTCGGGACAGGGGGCCGAAGCTTTCTTT.

V usage is TRBV7-2 and J usage is TRBJ1-1, with 7 positions matching TRBD1. Germline-derived CDR1 and CDR2 are SGHTA and FQGNSA. The CDR3 is 15 amino acids. Losses at the gene ends were 2 bases for V and 6 bases for J; bases not matched to a gene: 9. CDR3 loop: CASSLFIGGESEAFF. The CDR3 nucleotides read TGTGCCAGCAGCTTATTTATAGGGGGCGAGTCTGAAGCTTTCTTT. Full variable domain (outside the CDR3, taken from reference TRBV7-2 and TRBJ1-1): GAGVSQSPSNKVTEKGKDVELRCDPISGHTALYWYRQSLGQGLEFLIYFQGNSAPDKSGLPSDRFSAERTGGSVSTLTIQRTQQEDSAVYLCASSLFIGGESEAFFGQGTRLTVV.

This chain links TRBV6-1 with TRBJ2-1, with TRBD2 matching 11 bases. Germline CDR1 MNHNS, CDR2 SASEGT. Losses at the gene ends were 5 bases for V and 6 bases for J; bases not matched to a gene: 3. The CDR3 runs to 14 residues. Here the CDR3 reads CASSLAGGPNEQFF. The CDR3 DNA reads as TGTGCCAGCAGTCTAGCGGGAGGACCCAATGAGCAGTTCTTC.

The gene calls are TRBV2 and TRBJ2-3, with D unclear. The V end lost 0 bases, the J end lost 12 bases, and 7 bases lay between the germline ends. CDR1 is SNHLY, CDR2 FYNNEI, per germline. The CDR3 is 11 residues long. The CDR3, as DNA: TGTGCCAGCAGTGAAGCATACTATCAGTATTTT. Translation: CASSEAYYQYF.

The gene calls are TRBV4-3 and TRBJ2-1; TRBD2 aligns across 8 bases. CDR1 LGHNA and CDR2 YSLEER come from the germline V gene. V gave up 1 base and J gave up 5 bases; unmatched junction bases: 4. This CDR3 spans 15 amino acids. The CDR3 here is CASSQAGGRNNEQFF. CDR3 coding DNA: TGCGCCAGCAGCCAAGCGGGAGGGAGAAACAATGAGCAGTTCTTC.

The chain uses TRBV6-5 and TRBJ1-2, with TRBD1 matching over 11 bases. The V gene's germline CDR1 is MNHEY and CDR2 SVGAGI. The V and J ends lost 5 bases and 7 bases, in that order; junction bases with no gene match: 3. This CDR3 spans 13 amino acids. CDR3 loop: CASSRTGGGGYTF. The CDR3 DNA follows: TGTGCCAGCAGTAGGACAGGGGGCGGTGGCTACACCTTC.

This clone was observed once. The V gene is TRBV4-1, the J gene TRBJ2-7, with D unclear. The CDR3 sequence is 12 residues long. Germline V gene sequence: CDR1 MGHRA, CDR2 YSYEKL. With 0 bases removed from V and 8 bases from J, the gap between germline ends came to 8 bases. The CDR3 DNA reads as TGCGCCAGCAGCCAAGAGGGCGAGAAGCAGTACTTC. Its protein is CASSQEGEKQYF.

This chain joins TRBV7-2 and TRBJ1-2, with D perhaps matching TRBD1 (5 bases). The germline V gene has CDR1 SGHTA and CDR2 FQGNSA. V lost 1 base and J lost 2, with 23 bases in between. The CDR3 consists of 19 residues. CDR3 in amino acids: CASSLDSFRVGPRNYGYTF. CDR3 coding DNA: TGTGCCAGCAGCTTAGATTCCTTCAGGGTAGGGCCTAGAAACTATGGCTACACCTTC.

J is TRBJ2-5 and V is TRBV28; 8 bases match TRBD2. V shed 1 base, J shed 4 bases, and the junction held 5 bases outside the gene matches. The germline V gene encodes CDR1 MDHEN and CDR2 SYDVKM. The CDR3 has 15 residues. Here the CDR3 reads CASSLSPSGRETQYF. The CDR3 DNA is TGTGCCAGCAGTTTATCCCCCAGCGGGAGAGAGACCCAGTACTTC.

V usage is TRBV29-1 and J usage is TRBJ1-3; 7 positions match TRBD1. The CDR3 is 15 residues long. V lost 5 bases, J lost 4 bases, and 11 bases stayed unmatched. CDR1 is SQVTM, CDR2 ANQGSEA, per germline. The CDR3 is CSVLSIRGPGNTIYF. The CDR3 nucleotides are TGCAGCGTTTTGTCGATAAGGGGGCCCGGAAACACCATATATTTT. The full variable domain, its missing parts supplied by reference TRBV29-1 and TRBJ1-3, is SAVISQKPSRDICQRGTSLTIQCQVDSQVTMMFWYRQQPGQSLTLIATANQGSEATYESGFVIDKFPISRPNLTFSTLTVSNMSPEDSSIYLCSVLSIRGPGNTIYFGEGSWLTVV.

The chain carries TRBV6-5 and TRBJ2-1; TRBD2 matches at 9 bases. This CDR3 spans 16 amino acids. Germline-derived CDR1 and CDR2 are MNHEY and SVGAGI. J lost 4 bases, V lost 0 bases, and 4 bases had no gene match. The CDR3 sequence is CASSYSGLARYNEQFF. The CDR3, as DNA: TGTGCCAGCAGTTACTCAGGACTAGCGAGGTACAATGAGCAGTTCTTC.

This CDR3 is CASSELGAGGYEQYF. The DNA of the CDR3 is TGTGCCAGCAGTGAATTAGGGGCAGGTGGCTACGAGCAGTACTTC. The V call is TRBV25-1, the J call TRBJ2-7; D possibly corresponds to TRBD1 (5 bases). CDR3 length: 15 residues. V was shortened by 1 base and J by 3 bases, with 13 bases between the two germline ends. CDR1 is MGHDK, CDR2 SYGVNS, per germline.

The chain carries TRBV4-1 and TRBJ2-1, with unresolved D. Germline CDR1 MGHRA, CDR2 YSYEKL. Between the trimmed V and J ends, which lost 4 bases and 6 bases, there was a span of 10 bases. CDR3 length equals 13 residues. The CDR3 region is CASSRDFINEQFF. Written as DNA, the CDR3 is TGCGCCAGCAGCCGAGATTTTATCAATGAGCAGTTCTTC.

The J gene is TRBJ2-7, the V gene TRBV10-3, with D hard to call. In germline, CDR1 is ENHRY, CDR2 SYGVKD. The CDR3 runs 12 residues. V shed 5 bases and J shed 4 bases, with 9 bases lying between them. CDR3 sequence: CAISPPGYEQYF. In DNA, the CDR3 is TGTGCCATCAGTCCCCCAGGATACGAGCAGTACTTC.

The V call is TRBV27, the J call TRBJ1-2, with D tentatively TRBD1 (5 bases). V was trimmed by 0 bases and J by 11 bases, leaving 13 bases between them. This CDR3 is 13 amino acids long. CDR1 and CDR2 from the germline V gene are MNHEY and SMNVEV (reference sequence). For the CDR3, the DNA is TGTGCCAGCAGTTTATCGCCTGGGGGGTGGTACACCTTC. Its translation is CASSLSPGGWYTF.

The chain is built from TRBV6-5 and TRBJ2-7; D remains ambiguous. The length of the CDR3 is 13 residues. Germline-derived CDR1 and CDR2 are MNHEY and SVGAGI. The V end was cut by 8 bases, the J end by 4 bases, with 15 bases between. CDR3 region: CASSSINGYEQYF. CDR3 bases: TGTGCCAGCTCTTCTATAAACGGTTACGAGCAGTACTTC.

This chain links TRBV27 with TRBJ2-1, with TRBD2 identical over 10 bases. Germline V gives CDR1 MNHEY, CDR2 SMNVEV (reference sequence). J gave up 2 bases and V 3 bases, and 7 bases lay outside the gene matches. The CDR3 runs 17 residues. The DNA for the CDR3 is TGTGCCAGCAGTTTCGGGGTAGCGGGAGGTACCTACAATGAGCAGTTCTTC. Translated, it gives CASSFGVAGGTYNEQFF.

This chain uses TRBV5-1 with TRBJ1-1; the D is unclear. V lost 3 bases and J 3 bases, leaving 3 bases between the germline ends. This CDR3 contains 11 residues. CDR1 SGHRS and CDR2 YFSETQ come from the germline V gene. The CDR3 spells CASSSYTEAFF. CDR3 DNA sequence: TGCGCCAGCAGCTCATACACTGAAGCTTTCTTT.

J is TRBJ2-1 and V is TRBV7-2; D may be TRBD2 (6 bases). This CDR3 comprises 15 residues. V lost 0 bases, J lost 8 bases, and 14 bases lay in between. CDR1 SGHTA and CDR2 FQGNSA come from the germline V gene. DNA for the CDR3: TGTGCCAGCAGCTTAGCGCTCGAGACTAGGCATGAGCAGTTCTTC. Its protein product is CASSLALETRHEQFF.

This chain connects TRBV11-3 to TRBJ1-1; D unresolved. Per the germline V gene, CDR1 is SGHNT and CDR2 is YENEEA. The CDR3 is made up of 12 amino acids. V was shortened by 5 bases and J by 7 bases, with 11 bases between the two germline ends. For the CDR3, the DNA is TGTGCCAGCAGCCTACCTATAAGTGAAGCTTTCTTT. Its translation: CASSLPISEAFF.

The chain links TRBV9 to TRBJ2-2; 7 nucleotides line up with TRBD2. The CDR3 spans 16 residues. Trimming at V came to 3 bases and at J to 1 base, leaving 6 bases not matched to a gene. Germline CDR1 reads SGDLS; CDR2 reads YYNGEE. DNA of the CDR3: TGTGCCAGCAGCGGAGGGGCTAGCGGGAACACCGGGGAGCTGTTTTTT. This sequence encodes CASSGGASGNTGELFF.

This sequence joins TRBV7-9 and TRBJ2-1, with 7 positions matching TRBD2. The J segment lost 7 bases and the V segment lost 2 bases, leaving 8 bases of the junction unmatched. This CDR3 region has 15 residues. Germline V lookup: CDR1 SEHNR, CDR2 FQNEAQ (reference sequence). The CDR3 sequence is CASSLRREGPNEQFF. Written as DNA, the CDR3 is TGTGCCAGCAGCTTAAGGAGGGAGGGCCCTAATGAGCAGTTCTTC.

This chain connects TRBV5-4 to TRBJ2-5; 7 bases align to TRBD1. Unmatched junction bases numbered 10, after V lost 1 base and J lost 4 bases. Germline V gene data show CDR1 as SGHNT and CDR2 as YYREEE (reference sequence). This CDR3 spans 16 amino acids. This CDR3 is CASSLRGRMGAETQYF. In DNA form, the CDR3 reads TGTGCCAGCAGCTTGAGGGGGCGGATGGGGGCAGAGACCCAGTACTTC.

CDR3 amino acids: CASTPGQGGYEQYF. The CDR3 DNA reads as TGTGCCAGTACACCGGGACAGGGTGGTTACGAGCAGTACTTC. The V gene is TRBV19, the J gene TRBJ2-7; 9 bases fit TRBD1. The CDR3 consists of 14 residues. Germline CDR1 is LNHDA and CDR2 is SQIVND (reference sequence). V dropped 7 bases and J dropped 4; count of bases not matched to a gene: 8.

V is TRBV2 and J is TRBJ1-5; D may be TRBD1 (5 bases). Trimming pared 6 bases from V and 4 bases from J, leaving 13 bases between. This CDR3 has 14 residues. CDR1 SNHLY and CDR2 FYNNEI come from the germline V gene. The CDR3 DNA reads TGTGCCAGCAGGCGTCAGGGTGATAATCAGCCCCAGCATTTT. Translating it yields CASRRQGDNQPQHF. Using reference TRBV2 and TRBJ1-5 for the parts outside the CDR3, the full variable domain is EPEVTQTPSHQVTQMGQEVILRCVPISNHLYFYWYRQILGQKVEFLVSFYNNEISEKSEIFDDQFSVERPDGSNFTLKIRSTKLEDSAMYFCASRRQGDNQPQHFGDGTRLSIL.

This chain links TRBV4-3 with TRBJ2-3, with TRBD2 matching 11 bases. CDR3 length: 15 amino acids. Trimming took 8 bases from V and 0 from J; bases not matched to a gene: 4. Germline lookup yields CDR1 LGHNA and CDR2 YSLEER. Written as DNA, the CDR3 is TGCGCCAGCGGACTAGCGGGCCTTAGCACAGATACGCAGTATTTT. Translation gives CASGLAGLSTDTQYF.

This chain uses TRBV29-1 with TRBJ2-3; 7 nucleotides match TRBD1. CDR3 length equals 14 residues. Germline loops: CDR1 SQVTM, CDR2 ANQGSEA. The trim removed 3 bases at V and 3 bases at J, leaving 6 bases unmatched. As DNA, the CDR3 is TGCAGCGTTGATCAGGGGGTGGGAACAGATACGCAGTATTTT. Translated, it gives CSVDQGVGTDTQYF.